This is a list of T cell receptor beta chains from one sample in a study of cytomegalovirus exposure and HLA in healthy donors. Sequencing used immunoSEQ multiplex PCR; TCRdb keeps in-frame clones, though not all of them. The sample has 150,000 or so clones, approximately 79% seen once. The sample taken for sequencing was PBMCs. These receptors were obtained from a man aged 50 to 59 in good health and CMV-seropositive. CDR3s include the opening cysteine and the closing phenylalanine or tryptophan. The D gene is left open where the match is weak. Some rows have no size entry. The others give once, few or many, or a class for an expanded clone.

D: .; V: TRBV4-1; J: TRBJ1-1; size: once; length: 17; DNA: TGCGCCAGCAGCCAAGATAAGGGGCGGGGTGGCAACACTGAAGCTTTCTTT; CDR3: CASSQDKGRGGNTEAFF
D: .; V: TRBV9; J: TRBJ1-1; size: .; length: 13; DNA: TGTGCCAGCGGGCCCTTATGGGACACTGAAGCTTTCTTT; CDR3: CASGPLWDTEAFF
D: TRBD2; V: TRBV6-4; J: TRBJ2-3; size: .; length: 15; DNA: TGTGCCAGCAGCCGAGCGGGGGCTGTCACAGATACGCAGTATTTT; CDR3: CASSRAGAVTDTQYF
D: .; V: TRBV5-4; J: TRBJ2-4; size: .; length: 14; DNA: TGTGCCAGCAGCTTGGACAAAGCCAAAAACATTCAGTACTTC; CDR3: CASSLDKAKNIQYF
D: TRBD1; V: TRBV2; J: TRBJ2-7; size: .; length: 16; DNA: TGTGCCAGCAGTGATATTTTGAACAGGGGATCCTACGAGCAGTACTTC; CDR3: CASSDILNRGSYEQYF
D: TRBD1; V: TRBV10-1; J: TRBJ1-5; size: .; length: 16; DNA: TGCGCCAGCAGTGAGCTAGGGACAGAAGCGAATCAGCCCCAGCATTTT; CDR3: CASSELGTEANQPQHF
D: TRBD2; V: TRBV7-9; J: TRBJ2-3; size: .; length: 18; DNA: TGTGCCAGCAGCCCCCGGACCATAGCGGGGGGACGCACAGATACGCAGTATTTT; CDR3: CASSPRTIAGGRTDTQYF
D: TRBD1; V: TRBV18; J: TRBJ2-4; size: .; length: 15; DNA: TGTGCCAGCTCACCCCTGGACAGGAGCAAAAACATTCAGTACTTC; CDR3: CASSPLDRSKNIQYF
D: .; V: TRBV9; J: TRBJ1-1; size: .; length: 13; DNA: TGTGCCAGCAGCCCACGAACAGGGTCTGAAGCTTTCTTT; CDR3: CASSPRTGSEAFF
D: TRBD2; V: TRBV18; J: TRBJ2-1; size: .; length: 15; DNA: TGTGCCAGCTCACCCGGGGGGGCTGACCACAATGAGCAGTTCTTC; CDR3: CASSPGGADHNEQFF
D: .; V: TRBV11-3; J: TRBJ2-1; size: .; length: 15; DNA: TGTGCCAGCAGCTTCCAAAGGGGCACCTACAATGAGCAGTTCTTC; CDR3: CASSFQRGTYNEQFF
D: .; V: TRBV4-1; J: TRBJ1-2; size: .; length: 16; DNA: TGCGCCAGCAGCCAACAAGTTCCAGGGCTAACCTATGGCTACACCTTC; CDR3: CASSQQVPGLTYGYTF
D: .; V: TRBV28; J: TRBJ1-2; size: .; length: 13; DNA: TGTGCCAGCAGTTTAAGCATGAACTATGGCTACACCTTC; CDR3: CASSLSMNYGYTF
D: .; V: TRBV5-8; J: TRBJ1-1; size: .; length: 14; DNA: TGTGCCAGCAGCTTGGTGCGGATGAACACTGAAGCTTTCTTT; CDR3: CASSLVRMNTEAFF
D: TRBD1; V: TRBV7-8; J: TRBJ1-1; size: .; length: 20; DNA: TGTGCCAGCAGCCTCAGGGGGGTAATGGGGACAGGGGGCCGGGGGACTGAAGCTTTCTTT; CDR3: CASSLRGVMGTGGRGTEAFF
D: .; V: TRBV28; J: TRBJ2-2; size: .; length: 15; DNA: TGTGCCAGCAGTATCGGACAGCCCAACGGCGGGGAGCTGTTTTTT; CDR3: CASSIGQPNGGELFF
D: TRBD1; V: TRBV30; J: TRBJ1-5; size: few; length: 14; DNA: TGTGCCTGGAGTGGACAGGGGATAATGACGCCCCAGCATTTT; CDR3: CAWSGQGIMTPQHF
D: TRBD1; V: TRBV6-5; J: TRBJ2-7; size: few; length: 14; DNA: TGTGCCAGCAGTACAGGGGACCTCTCCTACGAGCAGTACTTC; CDR3: CASSTGDLSYEQYF
D: .; V: TRBV12-2; J: TRBJ2-5; size: .; length: 16; DNA: TGTGCAAGTCGCTTAGCGGCCCTCAGGGACCAAGAGACCCAGTACTTC; CDR3: CASRLAALRDQETQYF
D: .; V: TRBV28; J: TRBJ2-7; size: few; length: 13; DNA: TGTGCCAGCAGCCGAGCACAGGGACGCGAGCAGTACTTC; CDR3: CASSRAQGREQYF
D: .; V: TRBV5-1; J: TRBJ1-1; size: .; length: 14; DNA: TGCGCCAGCAGCTTATCAGGGGCGAACACTGAAGCTTTCTTT; CDR3: CASSLSGANTEAFF
D: .; V: TRBV28; J: TRBJ1-3; size: few; length: 16; DNA: TGTGCCAGCAGTTTGGGGCAGGGAACCAGGTCACGCGCCATATATTTT; CDR3: CASSLGQGTRSRAIYF
D: .; V: TRBV10-3; J: TRBJ1-1; size: .; length: 13; DNA: TGTGCCATCAGTTCTCCGGGGAACACTGAAGCTTTCTTT; CDR3: CAISSPGNTEAFF
D: .; V: TRBV28; J: TRBJ1-5; size: .; length: 13; DNA: TGTGCCAGCAGTTACAGGGGCAATCAGCCCCAGCATTTT; CDR3: CASSYRGNQPQHF
D: .; V: TRBV28; J: TRBJ1-2; size: .; length: 14; DNA: TGTGCCAGCAGTTTTGAGGGCCTTAACTATGGCTACACCTTC; CDR3: CASSFEGLNYGYTF
D: .; V: TRBV14; J: TRBJ1-2; size: few; length: 15; DNA: TGTGCCAGCAGCCAAGATCGACGGGGGGCGCATGGCTACACCTTC; CDR3: CASSQDRRGAHGYTF
D: TRBD1; V: TRBV6-5; J: TRBJ1-5; size: .; length: 15; DNA: TGTGCCAGCAGTTGGACAGGTTTGGGCAATCAGCCCCAGCATTTT; CDR3: CASSWTGLGNQPQHF
D: .; V: TRBV6-6; J: TRBJ2-1; size: .; length: 16; DNA: TGTGCCAGCAGTCCCTGGGCGCAGAGCTCCTACAATGAGCAGTTCTTC; CDR3: CASSPWAQSSYNEQFF
D: .; V: TRBV11-2; J: TRBJ1-2; size: .; length: 16; DNA: TGTGCCAGCAGCTTAGGCGGGGCCCAGGGCAGCTATGGCTACACCTTC; CDR3: CASSLGGAQGSYGYTF
D: .; V: TRBV10-2; J: TRBJ1-2; size: once; length: 16; DNA: TGCGCCAGCAGTCACGGGACATCTCTTTTTTTACATGGCTACACCTTC; CDR3: CASSHGTSLFLHGYTF
D: .; V: TRBV29-1; J: TRBJ1-2; size: few; length: 14; DNA: TGCAGCGTTGAAGAGGGAGATTCTAACTATGGCTACACCTTC; CDR3: CSVEEGDSNYGYTF
D: TRBD2; V: TRBV9; J: TRBJ2-3; size: .; length: 16; DNA: TGTGCCAGCAGCGTAGGAGCGGGGGGACGCACAGATACGCAGTATTTT; CDR3: CASSVGAGGRTDTQYF
D: .; V: TRBV19; J: TRBJ1-5; size: once; length: 16; DNA: TGTGCCAGTAGTCTTTGGGCTTCGGGAAGCAATCAGCCCCAGCATTTT; CDR3: CASSLWASGSNQPQHF
D: TRBD2; V: TRBV14; J: TRBJ2-7; size: .; length: 15; DNA: TGTGCCAGCAGCCCTGGTCCGAGCGGGGGCTACGAGCAGTACTTC; CDR3: CASSPGPSGGYEQYF
D: TRBD2; V: TRBV7-9; J: TRBJ2-3; size: .; length: 17; DNA: TGTGCCAGCAGCCCCGCGGGTAGCGGGTTTAGCACAGATACGCAGTATTTT; CDR3: CASSPAGSGFSTDTQYF
D: .; V: TRBV25-1; J: TRBJ1-2; size: few; length: 14; DNA: TGTGCCAGCAGTGGACAGGAGTCAGTAGTTGGCTACACCTTC; CDR3: CASSGQESVVGYTF
D: TRBD1; V: TRBV6-5; J: TRBJ1-4; size: .; length: 15; DNA: TGTGCCAGCAGTTACTCGGGGACAGGGGGAGAAAAACTGTTTTTT; CDR3: CASSYSGTGGEKLFF
D: TRBD2; V: TRBV7-9; J: TRBJ2-5; size: .; length: 15; DNA: TGTGCCAGTATGAGAGGGCGGGGGGGCTCCGAGACCCAGTACTTC; CDR3: CASMRGRGGSETQYF
D: TRBD1; V: TRBV6-1; J: TRBJ1-5; size: .; length: 14; DNA: TGTGCCAGCAGCGGACAGGTATGGAATCAGCCCCAGCATTTT; CDR3: CASSGQVWNQPQHF
D: TRBD1; V: TRBV7-6; J: TRBJ1-1; size: .; length: 16; DNA: TGTGCCAGCAGCTCGGACAGGGGGGGAACAAACACTGAAGCTTTCTTT; CDR3: CASSSDRGGTNTEAFF
D: TRBD1; V: TRBV29-1; J: TRBJ2-2; size: once; length: 13; DNA: TGCAGCGGCCAGACAGGGATCCCCGGGGAGCTGTTTTTT; CDR3: CSGQTGIPGELFF
D: .; V: TRBV28; J: TRBJ1-1; size: .; length: 14; DNA: TGTGCCAGCAGGAGGAAGGGGTTAGGAGCTGAAGCTTTCTTT; CDR3: CASRRKGLGAEAFF
D: .; V: TRBV9; J: TRBJ1-1; size: .; length: 13; DNA: TGTGCCAGCAGCCCAGGGTACGGGACTGAAGCTTTCTTT; CDR3: CASSPGYGTEAFF
D: .; V: TRBV7-2; J: TRBJ2-3; size: .; length: 16; DNA: TGTGCCAGCAGCTTAGGGACCGGACTCCGCACAGATACGCAGTATTTT; CDR3: CASSLGTGLRTDTQYF
D: TRBD1; V: TRBV5-4; J: TRBJ2-3; size: .; length: 14; DNA: TGTGCCAGCAGCCCGACAGGGAGCACAGATACGCAGTATTTT; CDR3: CASSPTGSTDTQYF
D: .; V: TRBV21-1; J: TRBJ2-7; size: .; length: 13; DNA: TGTGCCAGCAGCACCCACAGGGGACGGGAGCAGTACTTC; CDR3: CASSTHRGREQYF
D: TRBD1; V: TRBV11-3; J: TRBJ2-5; size: .; length: 13; DNA: TGTGCCAGCAGACAGGGGACCCGGGAGACCCAGTACTTC; CDR3: CASRQGTRETQYF